This T cell receptor beta chain comes out of a study of blood T cells in healthy people across ages. Study-level results: PBMCs were not sorted, which prevented a conclusive comparison of naive versus antigen-experienced cells.

Next came a second PCR, run for roughly 6 to 11 cycles, which used a sample-barcoded 5' primer along with a J-beta primer mix. TCRdb re-called the 5' RACE reads with MiXCR, one entry per CDR3 protein. The table lists 1.5 million to 2 million distinct CDR3 sequences, 28% of them singletons, with 6.5% to 8.5% in the top ten. This clonotype was observed a handful of times. The antigen is unknown. CDR3 size: 14 residues. V lost 5 bases, J lost 8 bases, and 13 bases lay in between. The germline CDR1 and CDR2 sequences are MDHEN and SYDVKM. Healthy Caucasians from Russia aged about 6 to 95 served as donors. The genes are TRBV28 and TRBJ1-6; possibly TRBD1 for D (5 bases). The source of this sequence is a woman in her 30s in good health. Source material: blood. The CDR3 loop reads CASSDPLRDSPLHF. For the CDR3, the DNA is TGTGCCAGCAGTGACCCCCTCAGGGATTCACCCCTCCACTTT. Together with reference TRBV28 and TRBJ1-6, the CDR3 gives the full variable domain: DVKVTQSSRYLVKRTGEKVFLECVQDMDHENMFWYRQDPGLGLRLIYFSYDVKMKEKGDIPEGYSVSREKKERFSLILESASTNQTSMYLCASSDPLRDSPLHFGNGTRLTVT.